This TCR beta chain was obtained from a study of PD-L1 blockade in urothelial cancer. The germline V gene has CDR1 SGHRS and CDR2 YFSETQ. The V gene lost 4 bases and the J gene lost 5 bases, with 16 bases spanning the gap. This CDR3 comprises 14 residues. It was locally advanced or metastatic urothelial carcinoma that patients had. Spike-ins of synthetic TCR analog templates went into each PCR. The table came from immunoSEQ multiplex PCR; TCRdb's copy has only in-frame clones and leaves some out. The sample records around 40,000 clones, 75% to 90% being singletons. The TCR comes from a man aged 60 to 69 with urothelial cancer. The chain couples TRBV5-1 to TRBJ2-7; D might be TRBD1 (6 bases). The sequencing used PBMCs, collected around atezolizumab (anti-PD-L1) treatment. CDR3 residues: CASSRSDRLHEQYF. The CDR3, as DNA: TGCGCCAGCAGCCGAAGTGACAGGCTTCACGAGCAGTACTTC.